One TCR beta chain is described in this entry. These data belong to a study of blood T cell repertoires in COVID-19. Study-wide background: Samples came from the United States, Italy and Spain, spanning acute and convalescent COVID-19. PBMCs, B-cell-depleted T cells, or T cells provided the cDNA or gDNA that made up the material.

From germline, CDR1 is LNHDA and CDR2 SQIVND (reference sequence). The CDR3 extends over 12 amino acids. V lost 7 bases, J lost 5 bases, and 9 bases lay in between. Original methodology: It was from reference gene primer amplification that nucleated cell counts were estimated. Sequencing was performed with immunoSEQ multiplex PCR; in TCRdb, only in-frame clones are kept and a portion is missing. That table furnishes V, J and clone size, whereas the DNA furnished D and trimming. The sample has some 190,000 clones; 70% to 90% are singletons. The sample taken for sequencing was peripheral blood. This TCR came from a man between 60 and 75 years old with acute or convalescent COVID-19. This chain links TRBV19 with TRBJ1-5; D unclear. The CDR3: CASTLGDQPQHF. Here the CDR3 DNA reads TGTGCCAGTACCCTAGGTGATCAGCCCCAGCATTTT.